This TCR beta chain originates from a study of cytomegalovirus exposure and HLA in healthy donors. General study results and limits: Later findings reportedly placed an Asian-associated ancestry cluster below the approximately 670-donor mean for N-insertions. Researchers counted 164 TCR beta chains as cytomegalovirus-associated. Being productive about 87% or about 30% of the time was typical of most TCR beta V segments in an earlier analysis.

Trimming cost V 6 bases and J 5 bases; bases outside gene matches: 9. Per germline, CDR1 MNHEY and CDR2 SMNVEV (reference sequence). This CDR3 region has 14 residues. The PCR had 60 Vbeta and 13 Jbeta primers. Assay used: immunoSEQ multiplex PCR; TCRdb lists only in-frame clones, some missing. The data hold 150,000 or so clones, with 80% observed a single time. With respect to this clone: Its specificity is not known.

The receptor was derived from a man aged 25 to 45 in good health and CMV-seropositive. J is TRBJ1-2 and V is TRBV27; 7 bases match TRBD1. Input material: PBMCs. This CDR3 reads CASRTGTAGYGYTF. In nucleotides, the CDR3 is TGTGCCAGCAGAACAGGGACAGCAGGATATGGCTACACCTTC.